Below, one TCR beta chain is given with its context. Antigen unknown. TCRdb ran MiXCR on the 5' RACE reads and lists one entry per CDR3 protein. The table has about 580,000 distinct CDR3 sequences, approximately 16% seen once; the top ten hold around 15%. This entry is derived from a study of T cells after yellow fever vaccination. Per germline, CDR1 SGHTA and CDR2 FQGNSA. V was trimmed by 1 base and J by 11 bases, leaving 8 bases between them. The CDR3 contains 11 residues. Regarding the study as a whole: A weaker secondary response peaked on day 5, the primary on day 15. After the booster, around 95% of CD4 and about nine tenths of CD8 primary-response clones were re-detected. Abundant clonotypes from the bulk population could have been carried over as contaminants into FACS-sorted repertoires.

The sample here was PBMCs, taken less than 6 days after the first yellow fever vaccination. This sequence joins TRBV7-2 and TRBJ1-1, with a possible D match to TRBD1 (5 bases). The TCR was taken from a man aged 18 to 29 who received the YFV17D yellow fever vaccine. CDR3 region: CASSLVGVAFF. For the CDR3, the DNA is TGTGCCAGCAGCTTAGTGGGGGTGGCTTTCTTT.